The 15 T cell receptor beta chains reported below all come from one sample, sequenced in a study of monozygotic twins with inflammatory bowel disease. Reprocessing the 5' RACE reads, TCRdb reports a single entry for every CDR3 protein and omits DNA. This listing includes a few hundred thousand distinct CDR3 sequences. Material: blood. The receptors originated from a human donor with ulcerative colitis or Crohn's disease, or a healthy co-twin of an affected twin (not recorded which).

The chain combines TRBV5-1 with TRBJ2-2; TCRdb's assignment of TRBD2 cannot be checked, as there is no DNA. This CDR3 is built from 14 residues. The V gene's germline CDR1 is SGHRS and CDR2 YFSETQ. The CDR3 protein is CASSLAANTGELFF.

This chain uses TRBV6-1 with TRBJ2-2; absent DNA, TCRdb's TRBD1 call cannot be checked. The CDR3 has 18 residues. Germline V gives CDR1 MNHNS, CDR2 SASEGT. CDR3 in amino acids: CASTLRVGGDLNTGELFF.

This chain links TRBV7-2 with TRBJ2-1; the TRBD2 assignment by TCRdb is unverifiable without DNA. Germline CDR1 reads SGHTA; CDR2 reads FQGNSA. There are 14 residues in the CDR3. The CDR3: CASSPSRGSSEQFF. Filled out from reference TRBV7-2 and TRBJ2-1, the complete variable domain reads GAGVSQSPSNKVTEKGKDVELRCDPISGHTALYWYRQSLGQGLEFLIYFQGNSAPDKSGLPSDRFSAERTGGSVSTLTIQRTQQEDSAVYLCASSPSRGSSEQFFGPGTRLTVL.

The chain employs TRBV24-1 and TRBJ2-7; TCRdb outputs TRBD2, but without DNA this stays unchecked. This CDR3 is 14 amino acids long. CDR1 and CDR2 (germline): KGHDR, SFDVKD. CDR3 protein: CATSRPQVAYEQYF.

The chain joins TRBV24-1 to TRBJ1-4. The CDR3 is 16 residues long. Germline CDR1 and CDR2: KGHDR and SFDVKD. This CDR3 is CATSDPRIGDNEKLFF.

CDR3 sequence: CASSQGQFGNEQFF. This chain joins TRBV12-3 or TRBV12-4 and TRBJ2-1; without DNA, the TCRdb call of TRBD1 cannot be checked. The CDR3 is made up of 14 amino acids.

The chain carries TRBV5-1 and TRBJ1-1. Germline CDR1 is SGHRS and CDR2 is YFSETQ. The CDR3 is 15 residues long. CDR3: CASALHPTGNTEAFF.

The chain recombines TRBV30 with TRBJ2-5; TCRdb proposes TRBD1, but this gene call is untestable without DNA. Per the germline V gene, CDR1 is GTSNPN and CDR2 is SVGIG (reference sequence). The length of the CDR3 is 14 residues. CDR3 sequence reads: CAWNRDRLAETQYF.

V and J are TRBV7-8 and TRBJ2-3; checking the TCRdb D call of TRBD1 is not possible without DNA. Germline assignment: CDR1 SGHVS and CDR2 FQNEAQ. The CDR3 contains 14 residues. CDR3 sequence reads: CASSSTGAADTQYF.

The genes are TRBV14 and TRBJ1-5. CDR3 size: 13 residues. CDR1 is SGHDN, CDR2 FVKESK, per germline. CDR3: CASSQSWGQPQHF.

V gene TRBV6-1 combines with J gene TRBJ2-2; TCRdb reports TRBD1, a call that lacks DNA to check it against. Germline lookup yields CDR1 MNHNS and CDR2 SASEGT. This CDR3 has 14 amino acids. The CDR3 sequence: CASTMDRVTGELFF.

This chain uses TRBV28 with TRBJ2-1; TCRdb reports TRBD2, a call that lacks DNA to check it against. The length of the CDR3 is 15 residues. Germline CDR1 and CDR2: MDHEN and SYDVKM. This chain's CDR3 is CASSSLAGAWVEQFF.

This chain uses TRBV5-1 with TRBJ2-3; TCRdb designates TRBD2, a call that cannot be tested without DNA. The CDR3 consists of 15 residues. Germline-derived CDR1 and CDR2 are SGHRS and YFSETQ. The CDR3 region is CASSLELAYTDTQYF.

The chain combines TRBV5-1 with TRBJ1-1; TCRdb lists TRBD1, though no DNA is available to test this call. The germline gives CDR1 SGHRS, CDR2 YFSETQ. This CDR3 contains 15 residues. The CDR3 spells CASSLVERGDTEAFF.

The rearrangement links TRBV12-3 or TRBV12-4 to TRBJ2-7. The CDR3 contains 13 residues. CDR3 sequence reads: CASSLTNTYEQYF.